The 10 T cell receptor beta chains listed next were all sequenced from one sample in a study of CXCR3-negative and CXCR3-positive naive CD8 T cells. TRB cDNA libraries were made by UMI-labeled 5' RACE. TCRdb reanalyzed the 5' RACE reads and collapses them to one entry per CDR3 protein, without DNA. The sample has some 140,000 distinct CDR3 sequences. These receptors lack a known antigen. The study's findings and limits: Greater hydrophobicity was found in TRB CDR3s of CXCR3-positive naive cells than of CXCR3-negative naive cells.

Sequencing used naive CXCR3+ CD8+ T cells from blood. As to subset: CD45RO-CCR7+CD27+CD95- naive CD8+ T cells expressing CXCR3 (TNR3+). The receptors were sampled from a human donor in good health. Some clones in this sample may be carry-over from other donors' samples.

The CDR3 is CASSYGGSYTGELFF. The gene calls are TRBV6-2 or TRBV6-3 and TRBJ2-2; TCRdb calls TRBD1, which cannot be checked without DNA. CDR3 size: 15 residues. The germline V gene has CDR1 MNHEY and CDR2 SVGEGT.

The chain joins TRBV15 to TRBJ2-7; TCRdb selects TRBD1, and the lack of DNA leaves this call unchecked. Germline loops: CDR1 LNHNV, CDR2 YYDKDF (reference sequence). The length of the CDR3 is 14 residues. This CDR3 reads CATSREAGVGEQYF.

The chain's CDR3 is CASSLAGWESNQPQHF. V is TRBV5-6 and J is TRBJ1-5. Germline V gene lookup returns CDR1 SGHDT and CDR2 YYEEEE. The length of the CDR3 is 16 residues.

The V and J genes are TRBV28 and TRBJ2-7; TCRdb's D gene call, TRBD1, goes unchecked for lack of DNA. Germline V gene lookup returns CDR1 MDHEN and CDR2 SYDVKM. This CDR3 is 16 amino acids long. The CDR3 is CASSLGSGQGYYEQYF.

The V gene is TRBV15, the J gene TRBJ2-5; TCRdb lists TRBD2, though no DNA is available to test this call. The CDR3 contains 16 residues. In germline, CDR1 is LNHNV, CDR2 YYDKDF (reference sequence). CDR3: CATSMDRGSTQETQYF.

The rearrangement links TRBV5-5 to TRBJ2-7. Germline-derived CDR1 and CDR2 are SGHKS and YYEKEE (reference sequence). This CDR3 has 15 residues. The CDR3 loop is CASSLEGSRSYEQYF.

The gene calls are TRBV4-2 and TRBJ2-7; TCRdb lists TRBD2, though no DNA is available to test this call. The CDR3 is 16 residues long. CDR1 and CDR2 from the germline V gene are LGHNA and YNFKEQ. CDR3 residues: CASSQESGLAGVEQYF.

The rearrangement uses TRBV7-9 and TRBJ2-1; TCRdb indicates TRBD1, and absent DNA this call remains unverified. The germline V gene encodes CDR1 SEHNR and CDR2 FQNEAQ (reference sequence). This CDR3 is built from 16 residues. The CDR3 here is CASFALLAGRVNEQFF.

This sequence joins TRBV6-6 and TRBJ2-2. The CDR3 covers 18 residues. Germline CDR1 reads MNHNY; CDR2 reads SVGAGI (reference sequence). This CDR3 reads CASSYSRPDLWTSGELFF.

The chain carries TRBV14 and TRBJ2-7; TCRdb's D call, TRBD2, is unchecked because there is no DNA. The germline CDR1 and CDR2 sequences are SGHDN and FVKESK. CDR3 length equals 18 residues. The CDR3 loop is CASSQVSHMAGYSLEQYF.